Shown below are 9 T cell receptor beta chains from a single sample sequenced in a study of blood T cell repertoires in COVID-19. Sequencing was performed with immunoSEQ multiplex PCR; in TCRdb, only in-frame clones are kept and a portion is missing. The sample yields 95,000 to 150,000 clones, approximately 85% seen once. Material for sequencing was peripheral blood. These receptors all stem from an elderly woman with COVID-19, enrolled during active disease.

V gene TRBV29-1 combines with J gene TRBJ2-7, with D uncertain. Germline CDR1 reads SQVTM; CDR2 reads ANQGSEA. The CDR3 runs to 13 residues. V lost 4 bases to trimming and J lost 2 bases, with 12 bases between them. This CDR3 is CSVVSANPYEQYF. CDR3 sequence (DNA): TGCAGCGTTGTCTCAGCGAACCCCTACGAGCAGTACTTC.

V is TRBV7-2 and J is TRBJ1-5; TRBD1 might be the D (5 bases). This CDR3 is 14 amino acids long. The V gene lost 3 bases and the J gene lost 6 bases, with 12 bases spanning the gap. Germline-derived CDR1 and CDR2 are SGHTA and FQGNSA. The CDR3 is CASSFTFGGQPQHF. CDR3 nucleotides: TGTGCCAGCAGCTTTACCTTCGGGGGTCAGCCCCAGCATTTT.

The chain employs TRBV6-2 or TRBV6-3 and TRBJ1-5, with D possibly matching TRBD1 (6 bases). The CDR3 is 19 residues long. V was shortened by 6 bases and J by 5 bases, with 29 bases between the two germline ends. CDR1 and CDR2 (germline): MNHEY, SVGEGT. CDR3 nucleotides: TGTGCCAGCAGCCAGGGGCTCCTACAGGGTTTCAGGGGAGATCAGCCCCAGCATTTT. Translating it yields CASSQGLLQGFRGDQPQHF.

The J gene is TRBJ2-2, the V gene TRBV7-2; 9 bases line up with TRBD1. Trimming at V came to 2 bases and at J to 5 bases, leaving 3 bases not matched to a gene. The germline CDR1 and CDR2 sequences are SGHTA and FQGNSA. There are 15 residues in the CDR3. Here the CDR3 reads CASSLRQGGTGELFF. CDR3 in DNA: TGTGCCAGCAGCTTACGACAGGGGGGGACCGGGGAGCTGTTTTTT.

This chain's CDR3 is CASSFAGTSGSGELFF. DNA for the CDR3: TGTGCCAGTAGTTTTGCCGGGACTAGCGGTTCCGGGGAGCTGTTTTTT. V and J are TRBV19 and TRBJ2-2; 11 bases map to TRBD2. The CDR3 is made up of 16 amino acids. Trimming removed 5 bases from V and 6 bases from J; junction bases left unmatched: 8. Per the germline V gene, CDR1 is LNHDA and CDR2 is SQIVND (reference sequence).

This chain connects TRBV7-2 to TRBJ1-4, with D tentatively TRBD1 (6 bases). The V and J ends lost 5 bases and 4 bases respectively, with 14 bases between them. This CDR3 is 15 amino acids long. CDR1 and CDR2 from the germline V gene are SGHTA and FQGNSA. The CDR3 coding sequence is TGTGCCAGCAGCACAACCACAGGGTTTAATGAAAAACTGTTTTTT. Protein product: CASSTTTGFNEKLFF. Using reference TRBV7-2 and TRBJ1-4 for the parts outside the CDR3, the full variable domain is GAGVSQSPSNKVTEKGKDVELRCDPISGHTALYWYRQSLGQGLEFLIYFQGNSAPDKSGLPSDRFSAERTGGSVSTLTIQRTQQEDSAVYLCASSTTTGFNEKLFFGSGTQLSVL.

V and J are TRBV4-3 and TRBJ1-6, with 8 nucleotides matching TRBD1. The CDR3 contains 15 residues. J gave up 10 bases and V 2 bases, and 7 bases lay outside the gene matches. Germline values: CDR1 LGHNA, CDR2 YSLEER. The chain's CDR3 is CASSQSDRGISPLHF. CDR3 in DNA: TGCGCCAGCAGCCAATCCGACAGGGGTATATCACCCCTCCACTTT.

The V gene is TRBV12-3 or TRBV12-4, the J gene TRBJ2-1; possible D gene TRBD2, 5 bases. The CDR3 contains 12 residues. The ends were cut back, 5 bases at V and 7 bases at J, with 9 bases in the middle. This CDR3 is CASSPGINEQFF. The CDR3 coding sequence is TGTGCCAGCAGTCCGGGGATAAATGAGCAGTTCTTC.

This clone appeared a single time. The rearrangement uses TRBV28 and TRBJ2-3, with TRBD1 identical over 9 bases. The CDR3 has 12 residues. CDR1 is MDHEN and CDR2 is SYDVKM in the germline V gene. The junction had 3 bases not matched to a gene; V was cut back by 6 bases and J by 8 bases. CDR3 amino acids: CASRQGAGTQYF. DNA of the CDR3: TGTGCCAGCAGACAGGGGGCAGGTACGCAGTATTTT.